This T cell receptor beta chain derives from a study of control samples from healthy donors and cancer patients. The data were produced by immunoSEQ multiplex PCR, yet TCRdb's version contains in-frame clones alone and is incomplete. The table shows about 42,000 clones, with less than 85% occurring only once. Per germline, CDR1 SGHTA and CDR2 FQGNSA. V lost 5 bases and J lost 9, with 14 bases in between. The CDR3 sequence is 13 residues long. The chain joins TRBV7-2 to TRBJ1-5, with D possibly TRBD1 on 5 matching bases. The source material was blood. The receptor's source is a man aged 55 to 69 in good health. Written as DNA, the CDR3 is TGTGCCAGCAGCCAGTCTATTAGGGGGCCCCAGCATTTT. Amino acid sequence: CASSQSIRGPQHF.